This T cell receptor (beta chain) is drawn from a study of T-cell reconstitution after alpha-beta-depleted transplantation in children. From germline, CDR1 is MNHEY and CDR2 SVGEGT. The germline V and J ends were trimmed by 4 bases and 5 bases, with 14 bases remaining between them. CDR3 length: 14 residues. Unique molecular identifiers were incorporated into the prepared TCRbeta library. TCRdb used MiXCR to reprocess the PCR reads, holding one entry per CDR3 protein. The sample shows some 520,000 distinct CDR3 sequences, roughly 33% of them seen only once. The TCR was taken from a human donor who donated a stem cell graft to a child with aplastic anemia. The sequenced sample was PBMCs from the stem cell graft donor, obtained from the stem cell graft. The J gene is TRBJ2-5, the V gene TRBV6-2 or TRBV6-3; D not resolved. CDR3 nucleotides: TGTGCCAGCAGTTCAGACAAGCCCTACGAGACCCAGTACTTC. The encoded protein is CASSSDKPYETQYF.